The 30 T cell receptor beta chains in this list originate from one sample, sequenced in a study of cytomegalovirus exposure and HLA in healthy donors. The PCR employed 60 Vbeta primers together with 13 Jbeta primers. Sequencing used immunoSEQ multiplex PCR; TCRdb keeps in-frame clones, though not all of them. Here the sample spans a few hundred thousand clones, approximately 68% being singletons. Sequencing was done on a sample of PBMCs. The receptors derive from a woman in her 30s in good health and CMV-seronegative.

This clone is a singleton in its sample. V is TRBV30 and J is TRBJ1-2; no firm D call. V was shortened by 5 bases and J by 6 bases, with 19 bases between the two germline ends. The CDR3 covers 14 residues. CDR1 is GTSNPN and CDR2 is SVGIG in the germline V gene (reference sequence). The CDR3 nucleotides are TGTGCCTGGGTTAAGATACCTAACGGAGATGGCTACACCTTC. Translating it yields CAWVKIPNGDGYTF.

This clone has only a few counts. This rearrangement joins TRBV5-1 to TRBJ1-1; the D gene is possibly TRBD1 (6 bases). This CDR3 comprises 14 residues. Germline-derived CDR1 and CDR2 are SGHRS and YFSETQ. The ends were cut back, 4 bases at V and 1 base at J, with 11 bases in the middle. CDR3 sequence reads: CASSGLDRNTEAFF. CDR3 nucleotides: TGCGCCAGCAGCGGACTGGACAGGAACACTGAAGCTTTCTTT. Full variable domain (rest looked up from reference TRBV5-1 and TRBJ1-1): KAGVTQTPRYLIKTRGQQVTLSCSPISGHRSVSWYQQTPGQGLQFLFEYFSETQRNKGNFPGRFSGRQFSNSRSEMNVSTLELGDSALYLCASSGLDRNTEAFFGQGTRLTVV.

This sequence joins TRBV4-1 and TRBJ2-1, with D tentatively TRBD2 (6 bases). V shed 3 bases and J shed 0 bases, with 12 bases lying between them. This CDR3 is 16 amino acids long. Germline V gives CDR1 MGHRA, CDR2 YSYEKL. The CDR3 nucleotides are TGCGCCAGCAGCCAGGAGGGACTGGACTCCTACAATGAGCAGTTCTTC. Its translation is CASSQEGLDSYNEQFF.

The CDR3: CASSEWTPRQGTEAFF. DNA for the CDR3: TGTGCCAGCAGTGAATGGACCCCCCGACAGGGGACTGAAGCTTTCTTT. The chain uses TRBV2 and TRBJ1-1, with 8 bases lining up with TRBD1. CDR1 is SNHLY and CDR2 is FYNNEI in the germline V gene. V was pared by 2 bases and J by 5 bases, with 10 bases of the junction left unmatched. The CDR3 extends over 16 amino acids.

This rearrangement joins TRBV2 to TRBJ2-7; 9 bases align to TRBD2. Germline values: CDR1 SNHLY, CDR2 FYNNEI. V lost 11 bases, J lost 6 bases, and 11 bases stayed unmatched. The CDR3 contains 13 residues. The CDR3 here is CAGLAGGVGEQYF. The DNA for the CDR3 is TGTGCCGGCTTGGCGGGAGGGGTTGGCGAGCAGTACTTC.

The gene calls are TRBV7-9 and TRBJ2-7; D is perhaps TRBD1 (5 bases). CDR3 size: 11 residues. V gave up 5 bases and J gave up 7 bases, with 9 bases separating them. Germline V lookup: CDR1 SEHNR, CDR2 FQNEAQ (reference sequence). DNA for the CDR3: TGTGCCAGCAGCCGCGCAGGGGAGCAGTACTTC. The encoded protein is CASSRAGEQYF.

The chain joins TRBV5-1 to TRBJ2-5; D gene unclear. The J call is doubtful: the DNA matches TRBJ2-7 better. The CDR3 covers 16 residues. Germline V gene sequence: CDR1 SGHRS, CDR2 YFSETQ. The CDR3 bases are TGCGCCAGCAGCTTGGCGACCGGGTCATACTCCTACGAGCAGTACTTC. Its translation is CASSLATGSYSYEQYF.

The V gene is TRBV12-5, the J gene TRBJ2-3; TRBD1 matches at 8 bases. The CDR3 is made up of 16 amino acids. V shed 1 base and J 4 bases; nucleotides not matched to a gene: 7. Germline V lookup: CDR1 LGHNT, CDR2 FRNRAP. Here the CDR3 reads CASGLADRVSADTQYF. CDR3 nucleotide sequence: TGTGCTAGTGGTTTGGCGGACAGGGTGTCCGCAGATACGCAGTATTTT. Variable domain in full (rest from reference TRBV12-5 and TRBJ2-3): DARVTQTPRHKVTEMGQEVTMRCQPILGHNTVFWYRQTMMQGLELLAYFRNRAPLDDSGMPKDRFSAEMPDATLATLKIQPSEPRDSAVYFCASGLADRVSADTQYFGPGTRLTVL.

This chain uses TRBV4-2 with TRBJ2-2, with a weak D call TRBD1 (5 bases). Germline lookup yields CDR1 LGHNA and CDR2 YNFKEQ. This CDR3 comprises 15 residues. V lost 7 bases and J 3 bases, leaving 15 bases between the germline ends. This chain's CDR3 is CASTVTASYTGELFF. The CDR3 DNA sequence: TGTGCCAGCACCGTGACAGCCAGCTACACCGGGGAGCTGTTTTTT.

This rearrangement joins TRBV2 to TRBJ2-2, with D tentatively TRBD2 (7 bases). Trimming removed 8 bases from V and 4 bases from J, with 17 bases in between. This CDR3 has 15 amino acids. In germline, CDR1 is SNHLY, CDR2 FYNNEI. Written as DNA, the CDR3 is TGTGCCAGCCTAAGAGGGGGGGTCGGCACCGGGGAGCTGTTTTTT. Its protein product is CASLRGGVGTGELFF. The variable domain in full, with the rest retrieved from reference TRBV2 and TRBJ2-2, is EPEVTQTPSHQVTQMGQEVILRCVPISNHLYFYWYRQILGQKVEFLVSFYNNEISEKSEIFDDQFSVERPDGSNFTLKIRSTKLEDSAMYFCASLRGGVGTGELFFGEGSRLTVL.

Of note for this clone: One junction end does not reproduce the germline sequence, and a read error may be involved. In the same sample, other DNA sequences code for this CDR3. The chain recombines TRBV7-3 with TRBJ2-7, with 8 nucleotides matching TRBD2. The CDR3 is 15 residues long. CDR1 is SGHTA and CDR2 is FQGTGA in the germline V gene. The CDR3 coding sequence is TGTGCCAGCAGCTTACTAGCGGGCGGGCCCTACGCGCAGTACTTC. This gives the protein CASSLLAGGPYAQYF. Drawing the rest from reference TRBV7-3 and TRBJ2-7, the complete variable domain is GAGVSQTPSNKVTEKGKYVELRCDPISGHTALYWYRQSLGQGPEFLIYFQGTGAADDSGLPNDRFFAVRPEGSVSTLKIQRTERGDSAVYLCASSLLAGGPYAQYFGPGTRLTVT.

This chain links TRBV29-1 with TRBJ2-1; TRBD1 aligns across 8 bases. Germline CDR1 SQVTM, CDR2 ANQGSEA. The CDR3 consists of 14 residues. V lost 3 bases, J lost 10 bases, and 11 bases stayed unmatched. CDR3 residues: CSVEEGQGAGEQFF. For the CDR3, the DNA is TGCAGCGTTGAGGAGGGGCAGGGGGCAGGGGAGCAGTTCTTC.

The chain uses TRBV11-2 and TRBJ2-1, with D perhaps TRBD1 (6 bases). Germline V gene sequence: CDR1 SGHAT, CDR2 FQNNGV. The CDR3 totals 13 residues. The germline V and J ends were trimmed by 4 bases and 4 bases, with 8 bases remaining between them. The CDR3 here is CASSSGQYNEQFF. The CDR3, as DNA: TGTGCCAGCAGCTCTGGACAGTACAATGAGCAGTTCTTC.

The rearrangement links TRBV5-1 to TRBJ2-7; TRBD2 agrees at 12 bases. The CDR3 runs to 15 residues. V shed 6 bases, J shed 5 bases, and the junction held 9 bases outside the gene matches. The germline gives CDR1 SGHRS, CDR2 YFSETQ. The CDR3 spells CASNDPTSGRHEQYF. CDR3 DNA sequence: TGCGCCAGCAACGATCCGACTAGCGGGAGACACGAGCAGTACTTC.

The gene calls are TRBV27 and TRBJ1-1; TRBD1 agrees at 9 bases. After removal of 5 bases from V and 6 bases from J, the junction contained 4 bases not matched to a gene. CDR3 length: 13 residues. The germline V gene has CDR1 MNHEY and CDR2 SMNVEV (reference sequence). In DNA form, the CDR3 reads TGTGCCAGCAGTCCGGACAGGGGCGCTGAAGCTTTCTTT. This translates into CASSPDRGAEAFF.

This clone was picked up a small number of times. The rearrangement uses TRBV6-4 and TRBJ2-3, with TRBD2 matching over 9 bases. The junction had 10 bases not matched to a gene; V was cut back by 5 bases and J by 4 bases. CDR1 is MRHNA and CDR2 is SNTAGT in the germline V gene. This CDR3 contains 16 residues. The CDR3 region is CASSPSVAGEPDTQYF. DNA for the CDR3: TGTGCCAGCAGTCCTTCAGTAGCGGGAGAACCAGATACGCAGTATTTT.

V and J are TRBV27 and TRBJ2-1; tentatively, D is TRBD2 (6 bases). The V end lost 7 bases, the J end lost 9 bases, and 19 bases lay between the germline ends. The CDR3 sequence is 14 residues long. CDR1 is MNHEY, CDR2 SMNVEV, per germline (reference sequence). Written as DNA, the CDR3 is TGTGCCAGCACCCCTTTTCGGGAGTTCGGTGAGCAGTTCTTC. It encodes CASTPFREFGEQFF.

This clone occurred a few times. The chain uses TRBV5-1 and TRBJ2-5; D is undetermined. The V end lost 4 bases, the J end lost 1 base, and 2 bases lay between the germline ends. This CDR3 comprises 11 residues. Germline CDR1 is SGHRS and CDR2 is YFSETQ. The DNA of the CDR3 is TGCGCCAGCAGCCTCCAAGAGACCCAGTACTTC. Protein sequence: CASSLQETQYF.

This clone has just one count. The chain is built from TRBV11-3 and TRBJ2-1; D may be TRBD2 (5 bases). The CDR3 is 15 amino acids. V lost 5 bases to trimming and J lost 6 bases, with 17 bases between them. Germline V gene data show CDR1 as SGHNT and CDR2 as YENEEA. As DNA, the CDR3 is TGTGCCAGCAGCCCCGTCCGAGGGCTTCTCAATGAGCAGTTCTTC. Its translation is CASSPVRGLLNEQFF.

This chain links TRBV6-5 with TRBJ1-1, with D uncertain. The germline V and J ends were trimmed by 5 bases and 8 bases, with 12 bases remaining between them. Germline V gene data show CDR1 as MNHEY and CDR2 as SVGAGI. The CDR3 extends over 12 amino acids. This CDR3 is CASSRFMEEAFF. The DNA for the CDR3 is TGTGCCAGCAGTCGGTTTATGGAGGAAGCTTTCTTT.

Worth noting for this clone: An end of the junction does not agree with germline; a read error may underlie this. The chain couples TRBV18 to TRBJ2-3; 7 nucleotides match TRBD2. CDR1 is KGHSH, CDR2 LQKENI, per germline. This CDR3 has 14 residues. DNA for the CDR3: TGTGACAGTCATCTTAGCGGGCGCACAGATGCGCAGTATTTT. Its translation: CDSHLSGRTDAQYF.

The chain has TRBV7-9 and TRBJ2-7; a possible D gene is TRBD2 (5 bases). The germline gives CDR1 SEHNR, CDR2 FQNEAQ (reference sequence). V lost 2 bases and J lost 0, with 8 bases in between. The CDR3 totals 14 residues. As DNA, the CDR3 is TGTGCCAGCAGCTTATGGGAGAGCTCCTACGAGCAGTACTTC. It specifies CASSLWESSYEQYF.

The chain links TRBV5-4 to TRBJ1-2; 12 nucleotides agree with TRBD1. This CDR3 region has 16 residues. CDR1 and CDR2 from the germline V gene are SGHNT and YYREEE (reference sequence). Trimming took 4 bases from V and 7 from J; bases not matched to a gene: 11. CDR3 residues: CASSDGRDRGRGGYTF. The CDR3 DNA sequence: TGTGCCAGCAGCGACGGACGGGACAGGGGGCGCGGTGGCTACACCTTC.

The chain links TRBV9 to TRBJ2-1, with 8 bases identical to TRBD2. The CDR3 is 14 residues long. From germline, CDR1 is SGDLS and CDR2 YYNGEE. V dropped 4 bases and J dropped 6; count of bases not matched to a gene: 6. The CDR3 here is CASSPGGDTNEQFF. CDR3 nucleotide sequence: TGTGCCAGCAGCCCCGGGGGGGACACCAATGAGCAGTTCTTC.

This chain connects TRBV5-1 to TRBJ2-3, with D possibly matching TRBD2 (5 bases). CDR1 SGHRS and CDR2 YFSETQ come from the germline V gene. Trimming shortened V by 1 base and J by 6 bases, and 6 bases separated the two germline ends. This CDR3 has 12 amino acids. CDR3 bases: TGCGCCAGCAGCTTGACGGGGGATACGCAGTATTTT. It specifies CASSLTGDTQYF.

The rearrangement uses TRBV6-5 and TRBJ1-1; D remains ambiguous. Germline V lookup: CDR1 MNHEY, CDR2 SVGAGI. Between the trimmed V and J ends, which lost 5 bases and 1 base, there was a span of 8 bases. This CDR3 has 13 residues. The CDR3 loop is CASSQAANTEAFF. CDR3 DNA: TGTGCCAGCAGTCAAGCTGCGAACACTGAAGCTTTCTTT.

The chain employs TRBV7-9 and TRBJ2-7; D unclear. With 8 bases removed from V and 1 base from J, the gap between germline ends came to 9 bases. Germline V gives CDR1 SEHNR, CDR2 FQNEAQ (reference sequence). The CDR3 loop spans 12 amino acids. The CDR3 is CASRSDSYEQYF. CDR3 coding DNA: TGTGCCAGCCGCTCAGATTCCTACGAGCAGTACTTC.

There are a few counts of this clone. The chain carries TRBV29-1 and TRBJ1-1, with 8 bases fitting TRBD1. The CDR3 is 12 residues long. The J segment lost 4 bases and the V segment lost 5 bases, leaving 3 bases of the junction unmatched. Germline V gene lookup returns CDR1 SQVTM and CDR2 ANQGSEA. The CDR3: CSVQGASTEAFF. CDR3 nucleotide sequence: TGCAGCGTTCAGGGGGCCAGCACTGAAGCTTTCTTT.

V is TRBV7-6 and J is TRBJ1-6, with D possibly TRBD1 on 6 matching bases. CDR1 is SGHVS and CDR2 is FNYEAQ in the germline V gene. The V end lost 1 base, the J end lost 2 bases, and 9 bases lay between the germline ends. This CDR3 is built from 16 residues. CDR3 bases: TGTGCCAGCAGCTTAGGGCAGGGGCCCTATAATTCACCCCTCCACTTT. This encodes CASSLGQGPYNSPLHF.

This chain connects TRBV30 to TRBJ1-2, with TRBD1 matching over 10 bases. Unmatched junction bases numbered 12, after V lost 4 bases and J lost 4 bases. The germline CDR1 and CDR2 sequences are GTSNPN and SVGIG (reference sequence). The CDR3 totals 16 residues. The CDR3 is CAWTVLGTGDVYGYTF. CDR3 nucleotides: TGTGCCTGGACGGTTCTCGGGACAGGGGACGTCTATGGCTACACCTTC.